Below, 10 T cell receptor beta chains from the same sample are listed, as sequenced in a study of neoadjuvant anti-PD-1 for oral cavity cancer. Assay used: immunoSEQ multiplex PCR; TCRdb lists only in-frame clones, some missing. The sample lists about 14,000 clones, about 68% occurring once. The sample in question was PBMCs, obtained before nivolumab (anti-PD-1) treatment. These receptors were collected from a person aged 40-85 years with oral cavity squamous cell carcinoma.

The chain combines TRBV4-1 with TRBJ2-7, with 7 positions matching TRBD2. The ends lost 5 bases at V and 5 bases at J; junction bases unmatched: 15. Germline V gives CDR1 MGHRA, CDR2 YSYEKL. The CDR3 length is 16 residues. The CDR3 region has the DNA TGCGCCAGCAGCTCAGGGAGGGTTAGCCAGGATCACGAGCAGTACTTC. Its protein product is CASSSGRVSQDHEQYF.

V is TRBV28 and J is TRBJ2-4; D is uncertain. The germline V gene encodes CDR1 MDHEN and CDR2 SYDVKM. This CDR3 spans 14 amino acids. Trimming stripped 1 base from V and 0 bases from J, with 4 bases between. The CDR3 region is CASSLSGAKNIQYF. CDR3 nucleotides: TGTGCCAGCAGTTTATCGGGAGCCAAAAACATTCAGTACTTC.

The J gene is TRBJ2-5, the V gene TRBV2; D gene unclear. This CDR3 contains 15 residues. Germline assignment: CDR1 SNHLY and CDR2 FYNNEI. The ends were cut back, 3 bases at V and 4 bases at J, with 15 bases in the middle. CDR3: CASSDRALLSETQYF. DNA for the CDR3: TGTGCCAGCAGTGACAGAGCCCTACTCTCAGAGACCCAGTACTTC. Drawing the rest from reference TRBV2 and TRBJ2-5, the complete variable domain is EPEVTQTPSHQVTQMGQEVILRCVPISNHLYFYWYRQILGQKVEFLVSFYNNEISEKSEIFDDQFSVERPDGSNFTLKIRSTKLEDSAMYFCASSDRALLSETQYFGPGTRLLVL.

In its sample, this clone was seen a few times. Mismatch with germline at one junction end may stem from a read error. Here the CDR3 reads CASSQAEDPNTGELFF. The CDR3 coding sequence is TGTGCCAGCAGTCAAGCCGAGGACCCGAACACCGGGGAGCTGTTTTTT. The rearrangement joins TRBV4-2 to TRBJ2-2, with D unclear. Germline loops: CDR1 LGHNA, CDR2 YNFKEQ. CDR3 length equals 16 residues.

A remark on this clone: Sequence at one end of the junction differs from germline and may be a read error. This sequence joins TRBV7-7 and TRBJ2-5; the D gene could be TRBD1 or TRBD2 (5 bases each). CDR3 length: 14 amino acids. Germline CDR1 and CDR2: SSHAT and FNYEAQ (reference sequence). This chain's CDR3 is CASSPGTVQETQYF. The CDR3 DNA reads TGTGCTAGCAGCCCCGGGACGGTCCAAGAGACCCAGTACTTC.

The chain links TRBV30 to TRBJ1-1; tentative D call: TRBD1 (6 bases). Trimming cost V 7 bases and J 1 base, with 10 bases left between them. Germline CDR1 GTSNPN, CDR2 SVGIG (reference sequence). This CDR3 spans 12 amino acids. This chain's CDR3 is CASSQGNTEAFF. Here the CDR3 DNA reads TGTGCCTCATCACAGGGGAACACTGAAGCTTTCTTT.

V and J are TRBV6-5 and TRBJ1-3; weak D call: TRBD1 (5 bases). Looked up from germline, CDR1 is MNHEY and CDR2 is SVGAGI. The CDR3 contains 14 residues. The germline V and J ends were trimmed by 0 bases and 3 bases, with 6 bases remaining between them. As DNA, the CDR3 is TGTGCCAGCAGTTACTCGAGGGGTGGAAACACCATATATTTT. Its protein is CASSYSRGGNTIYF.

This sequence joins TRBV28 and TRBJ2-7; D gene unclear. Trimming pared 5 bases from V and 3 bases from J, leaving 11 bases between. CDR1 MDHEN and CDR2 SYDVKM come from the germline V gene. The length of the CDR3 is 13 residues. For the CDR3, the DNA is TGTGCCAGCAGTCCTGGGAACCGCTACGAGCAGTACTTC. Protein: CASSPGNRYEQYF. Variable domain in full (rest from reference TRBV28 and TRBJ2-7): DVKVTQSSRYLVKRTGEKVFLECVQDMDHENMFWYRQDPGLGLRLIYFSYDVKMKEKGDIPEGYSVSREKKERFSLILESASTNQTSMYLCASSPGNRYEQYFGPGTRLTVT.

V usage is TRBV5-1 and J usage is TRBJ1-1; 10 bases agree with TRBD1. V shed 4 bases and J 1 base; nucleotides not matched to a gene: 10. CDR3 length: 17 amino acids. Germline values: CDR1 SGHRS, CDR2 YFSETQ. CDR3 sequence: CASSTGQGRLRNTEAFF. CDR3 sequence (DNA): TGCGCCAGCAGCACGGGACAGGGGCGTTTGAGGAACACTGAAGCTTTCTTT.

This clone was seen only once. This chain uses TRBV7-2 with TRBJ2-3; 8 nucleotides line up with TRBD2. Germline V gives CDR1 SGHTA, CDR2 FQGNSA. J gave up 5 bases and V 7 bases, and 11 bases lay outside the gene matches. There are 15 residues in the CDR3. The CDR3, as DNA: TGTGCCAGCAAAGTGTGGCGGGGGGCAGTAGATACGCAGTATTTT. This codes for CASKVWRGAVDTQYF.